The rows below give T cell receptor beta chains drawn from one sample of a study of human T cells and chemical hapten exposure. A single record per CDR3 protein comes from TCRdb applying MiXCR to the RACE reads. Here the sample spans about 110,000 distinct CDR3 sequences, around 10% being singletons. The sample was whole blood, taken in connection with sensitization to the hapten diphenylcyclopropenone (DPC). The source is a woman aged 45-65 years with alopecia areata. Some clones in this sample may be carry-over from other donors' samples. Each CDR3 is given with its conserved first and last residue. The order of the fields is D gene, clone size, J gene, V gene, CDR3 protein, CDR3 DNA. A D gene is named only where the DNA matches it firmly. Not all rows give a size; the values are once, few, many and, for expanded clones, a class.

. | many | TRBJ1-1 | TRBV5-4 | CASSLTGEAFF | TGTGCCAGCAGCCTCACAGGTGAAGCTTTCTTT
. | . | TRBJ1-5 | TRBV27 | CASTPPGAYYSNQPQHF | TGTGCCAGCACACCTCCGGGGGCTTACTATAGCAATCAGCCCCAGCATTTT
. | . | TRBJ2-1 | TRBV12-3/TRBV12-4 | CASSLRGSSYNEQFF | TGTGCCAGCAGTTTAAGAGGGAGCTCCTACAATGAGCAGTTCTTC
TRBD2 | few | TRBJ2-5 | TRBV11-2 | CASSHSGLAGAKQETQYF | TGTGCCAGCAGCCATTCCGGACTAGCGGGGGCCAAACAAGAGACCCAGTACTTC
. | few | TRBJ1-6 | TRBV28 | CASSALMRPLHF | TGTGCCAGCAGTGCTTTGATGAGACCCCTCCACTTT
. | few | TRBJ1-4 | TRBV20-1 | CSARGEKLFF | TGCAGTGCTAGGGGAGAAAAACTGTTTTTT
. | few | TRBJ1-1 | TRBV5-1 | CASSQTPENTEAFF | TGCGCCAGCAGCCAAACACCGGAGAACACTGAAGCTTTCTTT
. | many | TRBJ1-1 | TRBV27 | CASSRQGEAFF | TGTGCCAGCAGTCGTCAGGGTGAAGCTTTCTTT
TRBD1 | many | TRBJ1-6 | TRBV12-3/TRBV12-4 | CASLRGQGASYNSPLHF | TGTGCCAGCTTGAGGGGACAGGGGGCGTCATATAATTCACCCCTCCACTTT
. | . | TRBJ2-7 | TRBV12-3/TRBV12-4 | CASSLAWPGDLEQYF | TGTGCCAGCAGTTTAGCTTGGCCGGGGGATCTCGAGCAGTACTTC
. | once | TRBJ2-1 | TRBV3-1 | CASSLRARGYNEQFF | TGTGCCAGCAGCCTCAGGGCGAGGGGCTACAATGAGCAGTTCTTC
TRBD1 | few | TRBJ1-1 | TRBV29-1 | CSVRTGMDTEAFF | TGCAGCGTAAGGACAGGTATGGACACTGAAGCTTTCTTT
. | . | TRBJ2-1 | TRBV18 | CASSPYYGQNPYNEQFF | TGTGCCAGCTCACCGTATTACGGACAGAATCCCTACAATGAGCAGTTCTTC
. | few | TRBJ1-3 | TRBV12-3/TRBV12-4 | CASSFRGSGNTIYF | TGTGCCAGCAGTTTCCGGGGCTCTGGAAACACCATATATTTT
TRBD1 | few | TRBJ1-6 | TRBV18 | CASSGRTGGNSPLHF | TGTGCCAGCTCAGGACGGACAGGGGGTAATTCACCCCTCCACTTT
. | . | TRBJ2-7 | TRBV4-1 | CASSQDVLKGNYEQYF | TGCGCCAGCAGCCAAGATGTCTTGAAGGGAAACTACGAGCAGTACTTC
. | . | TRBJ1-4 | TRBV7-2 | CASSLSATFLNEKLFF | TGTGCCAGCAGCTTATCAGCGACATTTCTTAATGAAAAACTGTTTTTT
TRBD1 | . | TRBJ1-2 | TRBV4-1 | CASSSGLRTGLDYGYTF | TGCGCCAGCAGCTCCGGTTTGCGGACAGGGCTTGACTATGGCTACACCTTC
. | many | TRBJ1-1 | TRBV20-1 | CSVRGRGGTEAFF | TGCAGTGTCCGAGGCCGAGGGGGGACTGAAGCTTTCTTT
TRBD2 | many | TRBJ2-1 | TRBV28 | CAGTSGSVGSEQFF | TGTGCCGGCACTAGCGGGAGTGTTGGTAGTGAGCAGTTCTTC
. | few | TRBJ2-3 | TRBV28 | CASSNRRSTDTQYF | TGTGCCAGCAGCAACAGACGAAGCACAGATACGCAGTATTTT
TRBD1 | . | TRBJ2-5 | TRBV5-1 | CASSSGQGVQETQYF | TGCGCCAGCAGCAGCGGACAGGGGGTTCAAGAGACCCAGTACTTC
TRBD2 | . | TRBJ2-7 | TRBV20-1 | CSATKAGGIYEQYF | TGCAGTGCTACTAAAGCGGGAGGGATTTACGAGCAGTACTTC
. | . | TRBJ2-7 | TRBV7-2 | CASSSRATNPIEQYF | TGTGCCAGCAGCTCCCGAGCAACCAACCCCATCGAGCAGTACTTC
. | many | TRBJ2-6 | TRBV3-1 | CASSQLGLLDSGANVLTF | TGTGCCAGCAGCCAATTGGGACTGCTGGACTCTGGGGCCAACGTCCTGACTTTC
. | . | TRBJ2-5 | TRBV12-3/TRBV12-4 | CASSLTGTQYF | TGTGCCAGCAGCTTGACTGGGACCCAGTACTTC
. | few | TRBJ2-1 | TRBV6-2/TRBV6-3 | CASSVGAYNEQFF | TGTGCCAGCAGCGTGGGGGCCTACAATGAGCAGTTCTTC
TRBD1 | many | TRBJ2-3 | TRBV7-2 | CASSLAAGGGTDTQYF | TGTGCCAGCAGCTTAGCGGCAGGGGGAGGCACAGATACGCAGTATTTT
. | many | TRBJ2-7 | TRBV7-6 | CASSSRPDSYEQYF | TGTGCCAGCAGCTCCCGACCTGACTCCTACGAGCAGTACTTC
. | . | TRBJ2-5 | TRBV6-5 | CASSYSRVPEATQYF | TGTGCCAGCAGTTACTCACGGGTTCCAGAGGCGACCCAGTACTTC
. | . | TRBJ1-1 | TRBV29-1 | CSVEDNEGAFF | TGCAGCGTTGAAGACAACGAAGGGGCTTTCTTT
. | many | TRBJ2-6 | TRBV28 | CASSSGTGFSGANVLTF | TGTGCCAGCAGCTCCGGGACGGGATTCTCTGGGGCCAACGTCCTGACTTTC
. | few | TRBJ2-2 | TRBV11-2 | CASRIPFRTGELFF | TGTGCCAGCAGGATCCCTTTTCGCACCGGGGAGCTGTTTTTT
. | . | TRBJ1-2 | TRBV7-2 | CASSLDWVAGSYTF | TGTGCCAGCAGCTTAGATTGGGTGGCAGGGAGCTACACCTTC
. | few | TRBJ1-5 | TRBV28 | CASSPRRGNQPQHF | TGTGCCAGCAGTCCCCGCAGGGGAAATCAGCCCCAGCATTTT
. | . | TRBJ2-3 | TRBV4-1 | CASSHLTDTQYF | TGCGCCAGCAGCCACCTTACAGATACGCAGTATTTT
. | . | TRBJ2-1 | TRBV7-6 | CASSLTGTYNEQFF | TGTGCCAGCAGCTTAACCGGGACCTACAATGAGCAGTTCTTC
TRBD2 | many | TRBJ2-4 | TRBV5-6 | CASRPGLAPSAGGNIQYF | TGTGCCAGCAGGCCGGGACTAGCCCCTTCGGCGGGCGGAAACATTCAGTACTTC
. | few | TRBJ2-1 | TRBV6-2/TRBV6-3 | CASSGDRDGIFNEQFF | TGTGCCAGCAGTGGAGACCGGGACGGAATCTTCAATGAGCAGTTCTTC
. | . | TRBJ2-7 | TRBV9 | CASSSSPGYEQYF | TGTGCCAGCAGTTCCTCACCCGGATACGAGCAGTACTTC
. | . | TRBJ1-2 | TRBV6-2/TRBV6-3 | CASSANQVLYGYTF | TGTGCCAGCAGCGCAAACCAAGTCCTCTATGGCTACACCTTC
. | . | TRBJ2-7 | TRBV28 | CASRPHAQGSYEQYF | TGTGCCAGCAGACCCCACGCACAGGGATCCTACGAGCAGTACTTC
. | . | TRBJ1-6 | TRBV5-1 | CASSLGDKSAPLHF | TGCGCCAGCAGCTTGGGAGACAAAAGCGCACCCCTCCACTTT
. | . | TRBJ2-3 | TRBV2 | CASSEAGTAADTQYF | TGTGCCAGCAGTGAAGCCGGGACCGCAGCAGATACGCAGTATTTT
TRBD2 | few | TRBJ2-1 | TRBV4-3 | CASSQVASGGGGNEQFF | TGCGCCAGCAGCCAAGTCGCGTCGGGGGGAGGAGGGAATGAGCAGTTCTTC
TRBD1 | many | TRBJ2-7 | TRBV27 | CASSRDRQGTSYEQYF | TGTGCCAGCAGCCGAGATCGACAGGGGACCTCCTACGAGCAGTACTTC
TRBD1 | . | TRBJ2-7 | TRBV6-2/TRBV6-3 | CASSRVWGQPYEQYF | TGTGCCAGCAGTCGCGTGTGGGGACAGCCCTACGAGCAGTACTTC
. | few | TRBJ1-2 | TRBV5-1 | CASSFGTENYGYTF | TGCGCCAGCAGCTTCGGGACGGAGAACTATGGCTACACCTTC
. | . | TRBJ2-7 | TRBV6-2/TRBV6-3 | CASTQRRGAGYEQYF | TGTGCCAGCACCCAACGCAGGGGGGCTGGGTACGAGCAGTACTTC
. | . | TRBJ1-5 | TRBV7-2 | CASSFGGRVNQPQHF | TGTGCCAGCAGCTTCGGAGGCAGGGTCAATCAGCCCCAGCATTTT
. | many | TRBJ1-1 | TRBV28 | CASSFTGARSKAFF | TGTGCCAGCAGTTTTACGGGGGCTAGGTCAAAAGCTTTCTTT
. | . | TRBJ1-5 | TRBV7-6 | CASSTAPNQPQHF | TGTGCCAGCAGCACCGCCCCCAATCAGCCCCAGCATTTT
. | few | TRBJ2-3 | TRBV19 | CASSIGGLADTQYF | TGTGCCAGTAGTATTGGGGGGCTCGCAGATACGCAGTATTTT
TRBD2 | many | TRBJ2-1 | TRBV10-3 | CAISLEGLGYYNEQFF | TGTGCCATCAGCCTTGAGGGACTAGGCTATTACAATGAGCAGTTCTTC
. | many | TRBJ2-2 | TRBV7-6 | CASSLGGAGELFF | TGTGCCAGCAGCTTAGGTGGGGCCGGGGAGCTGTTTTTT
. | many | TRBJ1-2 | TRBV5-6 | CASSLDLRNYGYTF | TGTGCCAGCAGCTTAGACCTCCGAAACTATGGCTACACCTTC
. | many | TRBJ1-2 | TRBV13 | CASSHSLAGDTYGYTF | TGTGCCAGCAGCCACTCCCTGGCGGGGGATACCTATGGCTACACCTTC
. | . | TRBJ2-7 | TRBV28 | CASSNDLTGAYEQYF | TGTGCCAGCAGTAACGATCTGACAGGAGCCTACGAGCAGTACTTC
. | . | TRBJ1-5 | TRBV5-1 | CASSEDTANQPQHF | TGCGCCAGCAGCGAGGACACTGCTAATCAGCCCCAGCATTTT
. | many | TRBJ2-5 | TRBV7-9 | CASSLGPLGTQYF | TGTGCCAGCAGCTTAGGACCCCTTGGGACCCAGTACTTC